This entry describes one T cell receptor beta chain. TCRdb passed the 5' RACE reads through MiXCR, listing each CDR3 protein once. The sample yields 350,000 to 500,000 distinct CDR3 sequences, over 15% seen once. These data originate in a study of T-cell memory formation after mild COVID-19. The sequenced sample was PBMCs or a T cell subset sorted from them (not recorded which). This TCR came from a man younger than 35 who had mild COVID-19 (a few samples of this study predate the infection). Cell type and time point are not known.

CDR3 DNA sequence: TGTGCCAGCAGCTTATTAGCGGGGGGTGCACCAGATACGCAGTATTTT. This sequence encodes CASSLLAGGAPDTQYF. The chain recombines TRBV7-2 with TRBJ2-3; 10 bases fit TRBD2. Germline trimming cut 2 bases from V and 4 bases from J; bases unmatched to any gene: 6. The CDR3 length is 16 residues. Germline loops: CDR1 SGHTA, CDR2 FQGNSA.